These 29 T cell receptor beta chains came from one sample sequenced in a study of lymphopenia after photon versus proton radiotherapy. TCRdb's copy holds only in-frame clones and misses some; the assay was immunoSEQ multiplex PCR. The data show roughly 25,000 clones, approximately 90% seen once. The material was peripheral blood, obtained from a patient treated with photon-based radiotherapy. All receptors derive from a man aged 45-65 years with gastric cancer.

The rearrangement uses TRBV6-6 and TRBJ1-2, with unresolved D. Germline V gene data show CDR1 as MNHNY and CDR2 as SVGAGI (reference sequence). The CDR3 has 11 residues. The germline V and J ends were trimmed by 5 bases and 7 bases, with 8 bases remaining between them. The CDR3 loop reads CASSESAGYTF. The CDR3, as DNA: TGTGCCAGCAGTGAAAGTGCTGGCTACACCTTC.

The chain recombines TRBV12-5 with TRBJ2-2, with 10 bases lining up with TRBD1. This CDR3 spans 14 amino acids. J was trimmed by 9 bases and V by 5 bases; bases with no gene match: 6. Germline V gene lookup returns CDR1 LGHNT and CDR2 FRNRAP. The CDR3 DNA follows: TGTGCTAGTGGTACCGGACAGGGGGGCCGGGAGCTGTTTTTT. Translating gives CASGTGQGGRELFF.

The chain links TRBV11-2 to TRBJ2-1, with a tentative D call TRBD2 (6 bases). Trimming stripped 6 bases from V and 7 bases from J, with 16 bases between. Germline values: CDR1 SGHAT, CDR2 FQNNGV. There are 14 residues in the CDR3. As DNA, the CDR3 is TGTGCCAGCAGTACAGGACTGGGGACTAATGAGCAGTTCTTC. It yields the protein CASSTGLGTNEQFF.

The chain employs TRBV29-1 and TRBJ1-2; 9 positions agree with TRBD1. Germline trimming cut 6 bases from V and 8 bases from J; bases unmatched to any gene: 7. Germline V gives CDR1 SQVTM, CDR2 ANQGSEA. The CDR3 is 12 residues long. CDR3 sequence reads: CSVGQGRGGYTF. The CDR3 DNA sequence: TGCAGCGTCGGACAGGGGCGTGGAGGCTACACCTTC. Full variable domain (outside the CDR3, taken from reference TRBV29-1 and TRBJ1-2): SAVISQKPSRDICQRGTSLTIQCQVDSQVTMMFWYRQQPGQSLTLIATANQGSEATYESGFVIDKFPISRPNLTFSTLTVSNMSPEDSSIYLCSVGQGRGGYTFGSGTRLTVV.

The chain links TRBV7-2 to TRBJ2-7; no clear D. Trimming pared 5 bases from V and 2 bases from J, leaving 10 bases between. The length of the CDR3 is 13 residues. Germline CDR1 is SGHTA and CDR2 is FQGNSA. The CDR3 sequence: CASSPPSPYEQYF. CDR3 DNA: TGTGCCAGCAGCCCTCCGAGCCCCTACGAGCAGTACTTC.

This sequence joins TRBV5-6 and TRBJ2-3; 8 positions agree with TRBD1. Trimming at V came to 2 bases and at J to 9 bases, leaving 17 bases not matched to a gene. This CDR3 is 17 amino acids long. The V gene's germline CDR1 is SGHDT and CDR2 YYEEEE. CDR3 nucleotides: TGTGCCAGCAGCTTTGCCTTGGTTGGACAGGGACGGGGCACGCAGTATTTT. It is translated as CASSFALVGQGRGTQYF.

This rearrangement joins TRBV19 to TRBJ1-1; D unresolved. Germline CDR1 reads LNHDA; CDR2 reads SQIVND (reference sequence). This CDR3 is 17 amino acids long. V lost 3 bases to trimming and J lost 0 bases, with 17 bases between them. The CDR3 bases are TGTGCCAGTAGTATGAGGCAGTTTAAAAAGGTGAACACTGAAGCTTTCTTT. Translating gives CASSMRQFKKVNTEAFF.

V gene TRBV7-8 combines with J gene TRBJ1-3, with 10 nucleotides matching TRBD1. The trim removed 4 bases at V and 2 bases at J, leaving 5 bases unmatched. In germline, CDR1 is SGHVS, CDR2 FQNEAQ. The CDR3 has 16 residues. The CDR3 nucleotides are TGTGCCAGCAGCTCACCCGGGACAGGGGCTGGAAACACCATATATTTT. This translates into CASSSPGTGAGNTIYF.

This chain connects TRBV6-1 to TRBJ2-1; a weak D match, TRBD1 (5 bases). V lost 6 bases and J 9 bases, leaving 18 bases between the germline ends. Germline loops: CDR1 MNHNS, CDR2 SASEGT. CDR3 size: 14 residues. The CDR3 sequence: CASSRAPTTSEQFF. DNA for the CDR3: TGTGCCAGCAGCAGGGCCCCAACCACCAGTGAGCAGTTCTTC.

The CDR3 DNA is TGTGCCAGCAGCGTAGTCGGTGAGGCCTACACAGATACGCAGTATTTT. This translates into CASSVVGEAYTDTQYF. The chain couples TRBV9 to TRBJ2-3; D is uncertain. The CDR3 has 16 amino acids. The germline V gene has CDR1 SGDLS and CDR2 YYNGEE. V dropped 0 bases and J dropped 2 bases, with 13 bases sitting between them.

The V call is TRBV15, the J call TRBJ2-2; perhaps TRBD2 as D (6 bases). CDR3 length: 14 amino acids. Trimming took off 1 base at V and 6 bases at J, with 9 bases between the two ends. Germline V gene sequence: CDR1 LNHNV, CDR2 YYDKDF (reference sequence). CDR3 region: CATSRGGEAGELFF. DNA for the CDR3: TGTGCCACCAGCAGAGGGGGGGAGGCCGGGGAGCTGTTTTTT.

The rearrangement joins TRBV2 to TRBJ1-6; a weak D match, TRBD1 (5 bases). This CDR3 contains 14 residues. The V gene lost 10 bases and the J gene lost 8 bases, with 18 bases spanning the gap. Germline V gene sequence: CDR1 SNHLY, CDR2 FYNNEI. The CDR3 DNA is TGTGCCATCTCCCGGGACTCATACTATTCACCCCTCCACTTT. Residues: CAISRDSYYSPLHF.

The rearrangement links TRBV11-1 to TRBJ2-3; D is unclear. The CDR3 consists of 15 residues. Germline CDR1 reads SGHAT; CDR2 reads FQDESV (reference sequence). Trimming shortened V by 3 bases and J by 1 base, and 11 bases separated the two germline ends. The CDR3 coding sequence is TGTGCCAGCAGCTTGCGGCGGTCCCGCACAGATACGCAGTATTTT. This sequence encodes CASSLRRSRTDTQYF.

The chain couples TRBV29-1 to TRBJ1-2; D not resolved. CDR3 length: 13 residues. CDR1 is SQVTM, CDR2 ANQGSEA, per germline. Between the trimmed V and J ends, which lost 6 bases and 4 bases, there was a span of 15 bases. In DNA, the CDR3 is TGCAGCGTACGAGTAGGGTCAGTCTATGGCTACACCTTC. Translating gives CSVRVGSVYGYTF.

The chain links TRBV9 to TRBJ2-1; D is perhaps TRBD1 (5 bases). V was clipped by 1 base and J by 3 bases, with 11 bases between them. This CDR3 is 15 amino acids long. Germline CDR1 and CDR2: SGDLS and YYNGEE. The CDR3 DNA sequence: TGTGCCAGCAGCGTACAGGGTTATGACTACAATGAGCAGTTCTTC. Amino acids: CASSVQGYDYNEQFF.

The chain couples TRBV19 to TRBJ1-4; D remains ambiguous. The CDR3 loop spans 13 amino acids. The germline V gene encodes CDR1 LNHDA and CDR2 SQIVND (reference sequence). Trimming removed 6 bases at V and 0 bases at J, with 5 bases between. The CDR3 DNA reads TGTGCCAGTAGGACTACAACTAATGAAAAACTGTTTTTT. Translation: CASRTTTNEKLFF.

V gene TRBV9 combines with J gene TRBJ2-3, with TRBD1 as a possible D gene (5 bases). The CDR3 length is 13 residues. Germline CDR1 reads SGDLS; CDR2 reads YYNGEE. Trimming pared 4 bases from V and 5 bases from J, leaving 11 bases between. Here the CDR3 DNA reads TGTGCCAGCAGCCTCGCTAGGGGAGATACGCAGTATTTT. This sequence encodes CASSLARGDTQYF.

The CDR3 loop reads CATSRQGTGEQYV. CDR3 coding DNA: TGTGCCACCAGCAGACAGGGCACGGGGGAGCAGTACGTC. The chain joins TRBV15 to TRBJ2-7; D assignment may be TRBD1 or TRBD2 (5 bases each). The germline CDR1 and CDR2 sequences are LNHNV and YYDKDF (reference sequence). Trimming took off 2 bases at V and 7 bases at J, with 12 bases between the two ends. This CDR3 comprises 13 residues.

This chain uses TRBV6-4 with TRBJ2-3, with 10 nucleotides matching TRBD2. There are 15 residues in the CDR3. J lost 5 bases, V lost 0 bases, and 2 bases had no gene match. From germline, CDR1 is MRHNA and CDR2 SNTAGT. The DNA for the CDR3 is TGTGCCAGCAGTGACTCGAGCGGGGGGGTAGATACGCAGTATTTT. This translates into CASSDSSGGVDTQYF.

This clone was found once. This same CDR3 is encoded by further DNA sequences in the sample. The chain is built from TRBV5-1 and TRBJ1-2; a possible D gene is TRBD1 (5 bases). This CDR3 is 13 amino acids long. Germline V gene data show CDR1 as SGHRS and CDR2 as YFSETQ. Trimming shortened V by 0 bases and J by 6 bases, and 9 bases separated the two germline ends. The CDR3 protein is CASSLAGTDGYTF. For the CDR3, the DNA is TGCGCCAGCAGCTTGGCGGGGACTGATGGCTACACCTTC. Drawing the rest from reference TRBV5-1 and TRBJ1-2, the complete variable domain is KAGVTQTPRYLIKTRGQQVTLSCSPISGHRSVSWYQQTPGQGLQFLFEYFSETQRNKGNFPGRFSGRQFSNSRSEMNVSTLELGDSALYLCASSLAGTDGYTFGSGTRLTVV.

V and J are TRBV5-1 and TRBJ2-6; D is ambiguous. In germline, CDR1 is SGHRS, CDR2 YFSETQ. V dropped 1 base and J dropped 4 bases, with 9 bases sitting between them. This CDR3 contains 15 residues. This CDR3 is CASSLTGPGANVLTF. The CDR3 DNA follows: TGCGCCAGCAGCTTGACCGGGCCCGGGGCCAACGTCCTGACTTTC.

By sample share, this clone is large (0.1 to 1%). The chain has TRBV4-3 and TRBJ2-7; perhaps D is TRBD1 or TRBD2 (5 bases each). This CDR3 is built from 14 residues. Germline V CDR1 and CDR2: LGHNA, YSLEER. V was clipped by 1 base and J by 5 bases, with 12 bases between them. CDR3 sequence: CASSQAGDADEQYF. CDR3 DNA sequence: TGCGCCAGCAGCCAAGCTGGGGACGCTGACGAGCAGTACTTC.

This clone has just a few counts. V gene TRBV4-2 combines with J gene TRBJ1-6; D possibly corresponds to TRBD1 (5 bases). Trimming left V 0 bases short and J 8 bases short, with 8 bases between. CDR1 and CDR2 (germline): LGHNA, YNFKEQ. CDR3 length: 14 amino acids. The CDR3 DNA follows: TGTGCCAGCAGCCAAGAGGGCAGGGATTCACCCCTCCACTTT. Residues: CASSQEGRDSPLHF.

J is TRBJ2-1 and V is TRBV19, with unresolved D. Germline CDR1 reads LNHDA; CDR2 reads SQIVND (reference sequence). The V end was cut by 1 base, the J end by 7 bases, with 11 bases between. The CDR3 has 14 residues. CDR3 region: CASSIGARNNEQFF. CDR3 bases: TGTGCCAGTAGTATAGGGGCGCGAAATAATGAGCAGTTCTTC.

In DNA, the CDR3 is TGTGCCTGGGAACGGGGCTCTGGGGCCAACGTCCTGACTTTC. Encoded protein: CAWERGSGANVLTF. The chain links TRBV30 to TRBJ2-6; TRBD2 is a possible D gene (5 bases). The germline V gene has CDR1 GTSNPN and CDR2 SVGIG (reference sequence). Trimming took 5 bases from V and 0 from J, leaving 8 bases between them. This CDR3 contains 14 residues.

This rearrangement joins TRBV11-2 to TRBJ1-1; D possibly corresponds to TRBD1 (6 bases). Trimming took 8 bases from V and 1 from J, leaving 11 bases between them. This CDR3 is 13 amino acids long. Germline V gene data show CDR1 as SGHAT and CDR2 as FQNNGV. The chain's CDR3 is CASGGHTNTEAFF. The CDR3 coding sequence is TGTGCCAGCGGGGGACACACGAACACTGAAGCTTTCTTT.

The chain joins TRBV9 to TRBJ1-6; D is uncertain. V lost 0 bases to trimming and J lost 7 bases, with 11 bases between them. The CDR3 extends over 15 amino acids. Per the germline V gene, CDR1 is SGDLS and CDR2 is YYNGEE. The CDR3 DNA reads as TGTGCCAGCAGCGTAGACATGGGATTGAATTCACCCCTCCACTTT. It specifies CASSVDMGLNSPLHF.

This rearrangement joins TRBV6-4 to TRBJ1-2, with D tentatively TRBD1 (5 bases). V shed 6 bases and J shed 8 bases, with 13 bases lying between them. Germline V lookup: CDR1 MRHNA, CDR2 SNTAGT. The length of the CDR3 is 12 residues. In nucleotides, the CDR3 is TGTGCCAGCAGCGGGGGAGGGCACGGCTACACCTTC. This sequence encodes CASSGGGHGYTF.

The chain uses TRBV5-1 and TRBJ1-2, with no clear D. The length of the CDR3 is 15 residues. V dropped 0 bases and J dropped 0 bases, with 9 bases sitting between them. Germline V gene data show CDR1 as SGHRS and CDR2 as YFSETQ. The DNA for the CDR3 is TGCGCCAGCAGCTTGGGAACCCAGGCTAACTATGGCTACACCTTC. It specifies CASSLGTQANYGYTF.